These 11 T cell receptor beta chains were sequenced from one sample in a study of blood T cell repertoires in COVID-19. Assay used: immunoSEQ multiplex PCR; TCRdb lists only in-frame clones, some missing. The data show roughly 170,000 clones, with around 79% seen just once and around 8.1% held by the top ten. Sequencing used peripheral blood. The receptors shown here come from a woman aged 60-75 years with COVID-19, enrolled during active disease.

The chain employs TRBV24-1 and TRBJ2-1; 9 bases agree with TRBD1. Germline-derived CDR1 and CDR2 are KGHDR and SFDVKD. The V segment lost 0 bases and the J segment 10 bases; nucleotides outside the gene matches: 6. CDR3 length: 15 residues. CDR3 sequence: CATSDLRDRAREQFF. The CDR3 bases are TGTGCCACCAGTGATTTGCGGGACAGGGCTCGGGAGCAGTTCTTC.

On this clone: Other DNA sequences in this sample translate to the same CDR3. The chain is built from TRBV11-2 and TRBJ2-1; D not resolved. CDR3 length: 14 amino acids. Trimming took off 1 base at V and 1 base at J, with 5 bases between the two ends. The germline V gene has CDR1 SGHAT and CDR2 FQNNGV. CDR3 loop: CASSLAGSYNEQFF. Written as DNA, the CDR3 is TGTGCCAGCAGCTTAGCCGGTTCCTACAATGAGCAGTTCTTC. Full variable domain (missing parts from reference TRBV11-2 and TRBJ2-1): EAGVAQSPRYKIIEKRQSVAFWCNPISGHATLYWYQQILGQGPKLLIQFQNNGVVDDSQLPKDRFSAERLKGVDSTLKIQPAKLEDSAVYLCASSLAGSYNEQFFGPGTRLTVL.

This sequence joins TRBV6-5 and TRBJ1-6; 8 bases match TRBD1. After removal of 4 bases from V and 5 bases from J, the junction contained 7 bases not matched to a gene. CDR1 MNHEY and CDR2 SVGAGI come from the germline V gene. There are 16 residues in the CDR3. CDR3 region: CASSSTGTGHNSPLHF. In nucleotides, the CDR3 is TGTGCCAGCAGTTCCACCGGGACAGGCCATAATTCACCCCTCCACTTT.

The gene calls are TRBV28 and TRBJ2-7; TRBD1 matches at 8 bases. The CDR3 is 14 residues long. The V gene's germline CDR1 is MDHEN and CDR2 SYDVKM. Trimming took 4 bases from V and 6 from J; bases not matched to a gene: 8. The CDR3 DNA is TGTGCCAGCAGTTCCAGCGGTACAGGGGGCGAGCAGTACTTC. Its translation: CASSSSGTGGEQYF. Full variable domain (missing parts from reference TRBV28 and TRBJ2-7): DVKVTQSSRYLVKRTGEKVFLECVQDMDHENMFWYRQDPGLGLRLIYFSYDVKMKEKGDIPEGYSVSREKKERFSLILESASTNQTSMYLCASSSSGTGGEQYFGPGTRLTVT.

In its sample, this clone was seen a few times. The CDR3 reads CASSFGGQGTYEQYF. CDR3 coding DNA: TGTGCCAGCAGCTTTGGGGGACAGGGGACCTACGAGCAGTACTTC. The rearrangement joins TRBV7-8 to TRBJ2-7; 10 bases match TRBD1. This CDR3 region has 15 residues. Germline V gives CDR1 SGHVS, CDR2 FQNEAQ. J lost 2 bases, V lost 3 bases, and 4 bases had no gene match.

CDR3 in amino acids: CATSDFGHGYTF. CDR3 DNA: TGTGCCACCAGTGATTTTGGCCATGGCTACACCTTC. V gene TRBV24-1 combines with J gene TRBJ1-2; no reliable D call. Germline loops: CDR1 KGHDR, CDR2 SFDVKD. This CDR3 region has 12 residues. Trimming left V 1 base short and J 6 bases short, with 5 bases between.

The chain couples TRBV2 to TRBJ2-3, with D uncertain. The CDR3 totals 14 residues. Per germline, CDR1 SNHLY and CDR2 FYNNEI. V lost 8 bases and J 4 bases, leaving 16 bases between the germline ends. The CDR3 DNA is TGTGCCAGCTCCCTCGGTCCTCCGCCAGATACGCAGTATTTT. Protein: CASSLGPPPDTQYF. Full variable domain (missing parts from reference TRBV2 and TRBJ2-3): EPEVTQTPSHQVTQMGQEVILRCVPISNHLYFYWYRQILGQKVEFLVSFYNNEISEKSEIFDDQFSVERPDGSNFTLKIRSTKLEDSAMYFCASSLGPPPDTQYFGPGTRLTVL.

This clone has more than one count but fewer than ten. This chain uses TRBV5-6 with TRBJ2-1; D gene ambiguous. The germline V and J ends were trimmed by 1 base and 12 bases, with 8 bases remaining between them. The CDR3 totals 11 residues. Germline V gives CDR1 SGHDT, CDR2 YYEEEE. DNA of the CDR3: TGTGCCAGCAGCTTGAACAGTGGGCAGTTCTTC. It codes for CASSLNSGQFF.

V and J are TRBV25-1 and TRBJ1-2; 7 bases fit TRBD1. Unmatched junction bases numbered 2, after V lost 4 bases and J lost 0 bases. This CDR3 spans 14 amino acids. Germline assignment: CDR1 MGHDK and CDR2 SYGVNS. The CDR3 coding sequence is TGTGCCAGCAGTGCCGGGACAGCTAACTATGGCTACACCTTC. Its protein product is CASSAGTANYGYTF.

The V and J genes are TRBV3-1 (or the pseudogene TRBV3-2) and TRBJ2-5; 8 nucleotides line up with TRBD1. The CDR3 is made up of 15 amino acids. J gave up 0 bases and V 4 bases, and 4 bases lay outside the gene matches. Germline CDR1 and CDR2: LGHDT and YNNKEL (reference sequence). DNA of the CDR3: TGTGCCAGCAGCCCCCGGACAGGGAACCAAGAGACCCAGTACTTC. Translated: CASSPRTGNQETQYF.

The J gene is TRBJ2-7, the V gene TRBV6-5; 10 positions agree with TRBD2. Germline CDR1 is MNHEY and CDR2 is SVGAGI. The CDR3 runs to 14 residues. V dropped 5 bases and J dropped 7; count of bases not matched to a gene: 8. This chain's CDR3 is CASSNQRGGLEQYV. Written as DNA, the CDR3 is TGTGCCAGCAGTAATCAGCGGGGGGGCCTGGAGCAGTACGTC.